The entry that follows covers one T cell receptor (beta chain) sequence. What it binds is not known. The CDR3 has 13 residues. Per the germline V gene, CDR1 is SGHRS and CDR2 is YFSETQ. V lost 6 bases and J 8 bases, leaving 14 bases between the germline ends. The sample originates from a study of Ad26.COV2.S vaccination and SARS-CoV-2 variants. Looking at the study overall: The donor participated in the COV1001 trial, in its Ad26.COV2.S arm. Ad26.COV2.S given intramuscularly, once or twice 56 days apart.

Data came from immunoSEQ multiplex PCR; TCRdb stores just in-frame clones and leaves some out. The sample lists about 260,000 clones, 70% to 90% seen once, with about 2.8% in the top ten. Overall study findings and caveats: Recipients of vaccine and of placebo showed similar breadth of their non-spike TCR repertoires.

Treatment: around 19 received Ad26.COV2.S at low or high dose, single or two shots; about 5 received placebo; per-sample allocation not given. Sample collection was performed on day 63 after the first vaccine or placebo injection. This specimen consisted of peripheral blood, obtained in a trial of Ad26.COV2.S vaccine versus placebo. The sequence came from a person aged 18 to 65 who received the Ad26.COV2.S COVID-19 vaccine or a placebo. This chain joins TRBV5-1 and TRBJ2-2, with D possibly called TRBD1 or TRBD2 (5 bases each). The CDR3 protein is CASTGTSSGELFF. CDR3 DNA: TGCGCCAGCACCGGGACCTCTTCTGGGGAGCTGTTTTTT.